One and the same sample provided the 22 T cell receptor beta chains below, sequenced in a study of T cell responses to AZD1222 COVID-19 vaccine (dated by TCRdb to the early 2020s). Libraries were prepared through the immunoSEQ multiplex PCR assay. In its TCRdb copy, this immuneACCESS table keeps in-frame sequences only and misses some clones. Where compared with another copy, unresolved V genes explain less than half of these, and the others have no known cause. This sample gives 100,000 to 150,000 clones in total; around nine tenths of them show up just once. The top ten clones comprise 4% to 4.5% of the sample. The sample's time point label, decoded: about 28 days (+/-7) after the second vaccine dose. The sample's treatment or condition, from its label and the paper: meningococcal conjugate vaccine given as trial control. The sequencing here drew on peripheral blood, taken 28 days after the second dose of the MenACWY control vaccine. The source is an adult who received the MenACWY meningococcal vaccine as a control.

The chain joins TRBV4-2 to TRBJ2-6; 7 nucleotides agree with TRBD2. Germline assignment: CDR1 LGHNA and CDR2 YNFKEQ. Losses at the gene ends were 1 base for V and 3 bases for J; bases not matched to a gene: 3. The CDR3 extends over 16 amino acids. The CDR3 reads CASSQGGEGGANVLTF. The CDR3 DNA reads TGTGCCAGCAGCCAAGGAGGGGAGGGTGGGGCCAACGTCCTGACTTTC.

J is TRBJ2-1 and V is TRBV18, with 13 bases aligning to TRBD2. The CDR3 is 16 residues long. Germline assignment: CDR1 KGHSH and CDR2 LQKENI. After removal of 3 bases from V and 7 bases from J, the junction contained 6 bases not matched to a gene. The chain's CDR3 is CASSPIGLAGENEQFF. CDR3 in DNA: TGTGCCAGCTCACCCATCGGACTAGCGGGAGAAAATGAGCAGTTCTTC.

This clone was counted only a few times. The chain employs TRBV7-2 and TRBJ1-2; a possible D gene is TRBD1 (6 bases). Germline V gives CDR1 SGHTA, CDR2 FQGNSA. This CDR3 contains 13 residues. V was cut by 5 bases and J by 8 bases, with 15 bases left in between. DNA of the CDR3: TGTGCCAGCAGCCCCACAGGGATGGAAGGCTACACCTTC. It yields the protein CASSPTGMEGYTF.

V usage is TRBV28 and J usage is TRBJ2-1; 13 nucleotides agree with TRBD2. Looked up from germline, CDR1 is MDHEN and CDR2 is SYDVKM. Unmatched junction bases numbered 12, after V lost 4 bases and J lost 6 bases. The CDR3 has 18 amino acids. CDR3 nucleotide sequence: TGTGCCAGCAGTTCCGGACTAGCGGGAGTTGTCCTCCTCAATGAGCAGTTCTTC. Protein sequence: CASSSGLAGVVLLNEQFF. Looking up the rest from reference TRBV28 and TRBJ2-1 gives the full variable domain: DVKVTQSSRYLVKRTGEKVFLECVQDMDHENMFWYRQDPGLGLRLIYFSYDVKMKEKGDIPEGYSVSREKKERFSLILESASTNQTSMYLCASSSGLAGVVLLNEQFFGPGTRLTVL.

V gene TRBV23-1 combines with J gene TRBJ2-5, with 7 bases that match TRBD2. TRBV23-1 is noted as an ORF with a role that remains uncertain. With V trimmed by 4 bases and J by 5 bases, 7 bases remained unmatched. The CDR3 is 14 amino acids. The CDR3 protein is CASSLRRGGETQYF. The CDR3 nucleotides are TGCGCCAGCAGTCTGCGACGGGGAGGGGAGACCCAGTACTTC.

This rearrangement joins TRBV19 to TRBJ2-2, with D possibly being TRBD1 (5 bases). The CDR3 is 14 residues long. V was clipped by 3 bases and J by 3 bases, with 8 bases between them. Germline loops: CDR1 LNHDA, CDR2 SQIVND (reference sequence). The CDR3 coding sequence is TGTGCCAGTAGTATGGGCAGGGACACCGGGGAGCTGTTTTTT. This sequence encodes CASSMGRDTGELFF.

The chain employs TRBV9 and TRBJ1-5, with D possibly TRBD1 on 6 matching bases. Germline CDR1 and CDR2: SGDLS and YYNGEE. V lost 0 bases, J lost 6 bases, and 19 bases lay in between. The CDR3 consists of 17 residues. CDR3 sequence: CASSVGRGHMFCQPQHF. The CDR3 bases are TGTGCCAGCAGCGTAGGTAGGGGACATATGTTTTGTCAGCCCCAGCATTTT.

This clone is large within its sample. V usage is TRBV7-9 and J usage is TRBJ1-1, with D possibly TRBD1 on 6 matching bases. This CDR3 is built from 12 residues. The ends were cut back, 10 bases at V and 10 bases at J, with 19 bases in the middle. CDR1 is SEHNR, CDR2 FQNEAQ, per germline (reference sequence). CDR3: CATKGLGRGAFF. CDR3 bases: TGTGCCACCAAGGGCTTAGGCAGGGGAGCTTTCTTT.

The chain employs TRBV5-6 and TRBJ2-7; D possibly corresponds to TRBD2 (6 bases). V was pared by 3 bases and J by 2 bases, with 12 bases between. This CDR3 is 14 amino acids long. Germline V CDR1 and CDR2: SGHDT, YYEEEE. The CDR3 loop is CASSYLSGAYEQYF. CDR3 nucleotides: TGTGCCAGCAGCTACCTGTCGGGGGCCTACGAGCAGTACTTC.

The chain carries TRBV30 and TRBJ1-5, with D possibly TRBD1 on 6 matching bases. The CDR3 extends over 14 amino acids. With 0 bases removed from V and 5 bases from J, the gap between germline ends came to 11 bases. CDR1 is GTSNPN, CDR2 SVGIG, per germline (reference sequence). The CDR3 coding sequence is TGTGCCTGGAGTGTCAAGGGGGGGGATCAGCCCCAGCATTTT. It encodes CAWSVKGGDQPQHF. Full variable domain (missing parts from reference TRBV30 and TRBJ1-5): SQTIHQWPATLVQPVGSPLSLECTVEGTSNPNLYWYRQAAGRGLQLLFYSVGIGQISSEVPQNLSASRPQDRQFILSSKKLLLSDSGFYLCAWSVKGGDQPQHFGDGTRLSIL.

CDR3 residues: CASRPGPLTFYNEQFF. The CDR3 bases are TGTGCCAGCAGGCCGGGACCTTTAACCTTCTACAATGAGCAGTTCTTC. The V and J genes are TRBV28 and TRBJ2-1; D may be TRBD1 or TRBD2 (5 bases each). This CDR3 has 16 residues. Germline values: CDR1 MDHEN, CDR2 SYDVKM. V was cut by 6 bases and J by 3 bases, with 18 bases left in between.

V is TRBV18 and J is TRBJ2-2, with D perhaps matching TRBD2 (7 bases). With 3 bases removed from V and 5 bases from J, the gap between germline ends came to 13 bases. Per the germline V gene, CDR1 is KGHSH and CDR2 is LQKENI. The CDR3 runs to 15 residues. As DNA, the CDR3 is TGTGCCAGCTCACCCGGGGGGCGCCGAACCGGGGAGCTGTTTTTT. It codes for CASSPGGRRTGELFF.

As for this clone: Other DNA sequences in the same sample also yield this CDR3. The chain couples TRBV27 to TRBJ1-6; D is uncertain. The V end lost 2 bases, the J end lost 7 bases, and 3 bases lay between the germline ends. The CDR3 has 12 residues. CDR1 MNHEY and CDR2 SMNVEV come from the germline V gene (reference sequence). CDR3 protein: CASSLLNSPLHF. DNA of the CDR3: TGTGCCAGCAGTTTACTCAATTCACCCCTCCACTTT.

This chain links TRBV5-1 with TRBJ1-6; D uncertain. From germline, CDR1 is SGHRS and CDR2 YFSETQ. V was clipped by 0 bases and J by 8 bases, with 9 bases between them. The CDR3 covers 14 residues. In DNA form, the CDR3 reads TGCGCCAGCAGCTTGGACCTTTGGGATTCACCCCTCCACTTT. This codes for CASSLDLWDSPLHF.

This clone was counted a single time. The V and J genes are TRBV19 and TRBJ1-2; unclear D gene. The CDR3 sequence is 13 residues long. From germline, CDR1 is LNHDA and CDR2 SQIVND (reference sequence). Trimming took off 6 bases at V and 0 bases at J, with 8 bases between the two ends. The CDR3 bases are TGTGCCAGTAGCCCAATATCTAACTATGGCTACACCTTC. Residues: CASSPISNYGYTF.

This clone has more than one count but fewer than ten. This chain joins TRBV5-5 and TRBJ1-4; D is unresolved. CDR3 length equals 12 residues. Germline CDR1 reads SGHKS; CDR2 reads YYEKEE (reference sequence). V was cut by 2 bases and J by 7 bases, with 6 bases left in between. CDR3 protein: CASSFVGEKLFF. CDR3 DNA: TGTGCCAGCAGCTTTGTGGGTGAAAAACTGTTTTTT.

This chain links TRBV4-2 with TRBJ2-2; D not resolved. The CDR3 is 18 residues long. V lost 1 base, J lost 2 bases, and 17 bases lay in between. The germline CDR1 and CDR2 sequences are LGHNA and YNFKEQ. CDR3: CASSQGVRGGLNTGELFF. In DNA, the CDR3 is TGTGCCAGCAGCCAAGGAGTTCGTGGCGGCTTAAACACCGGGGAGCTGTTTTTT.

The genes are TRBV6-5 and TRBJ2-7; perhaps TRBD1 as D (5 bases). This CDR3 spans 15 amino acids. Germline V gives CDR1 MNHEY, CDR2 SVGAGI. V shed 5 bases and J shed 2 bases, with 16 bases lying between them. The CDR3 DNA reads TGTGCCAGCAGTCCCAGGGCGACTTTACCCTACGAGCAGTACTTC. Protein: CASSPRATLPYEQYF.

The gene calls are TRBV6-5 and TRBJ2-7; D perhaps matches TRBD2 (5 bases). Germline CDR1 MNHEY, CDR2 SVGAGI. Between the trimmed V and J ends, which lost 7 bases and 0 bases, there was a span of 13 bases. The CDR3 is 14 residues long. The CDR3 nucleotides are TGTGCCAGCACACCCTCCGGGGTCTCCTACGAGCAGTACTTC. It yields the protein CASTPSGVSYEQYF.

The chain carries TRBV7-9 and TRBJ2-5; TRBD1 agrees at 9 bases. The CDR3 has 15 amino acids. After removal of 1 base from V and 4 bases from J, the junction contained 4 bases not matched to a gene. Germline CDR1 and CDR2: SEHNR and FQNEAQ (reference sequence). The CDR3 sequence: CASSLVGQGRETQYF. CDR3 nucleotides: TGTGCCAGCAGCTTAGTTGGACAGGGGAGAGAGACCCAGTACTTC.

The chain combines TRBV6-1 with TRBJ2-6; possibly TRBD2 for D (6 bases). V shed 3 bases and J shed 4 bases, with 10 bases lying between them. Germline assignment: CDR1 MNHNS and CDR2 SASEGT. The length of the CDR3 is 15 residues. CDR3 DNA: TGTGCCAGCAGTGACGGGGGAGTAGGGGCCAACGTCCTGACTTTC. It translates to CASSDGGVGANVLTF.

The genes are TRBV7-2 and TRBJ2-2, with D unresolved. Germline V CDR1 and CDR2: SGHTA, FQGNSA. Trimming left V 3 bases short and J 4 bases short, with 9 bases between. CDR3 length equals 14 residues. CDR3 in DNA: TGTGCCAGCAGCTTTTATAGGGTCACCGGGGAGCTGTTTTTT. Residues: CASSFYRVTGELFF. The whole variable domain, remainder taken from reference TRBV7-2 and TRBJ2-2, is GAGVSQSPSNKVTEKGKDVELRCDPISGHTALYWYRQSLGQGLEFLIYFQGNSAPDKSGLPSDRFSAERTGGSVSTLTIQRTQQEDSAVYLCASSFYRVTGELFFGEGSRLTVL.